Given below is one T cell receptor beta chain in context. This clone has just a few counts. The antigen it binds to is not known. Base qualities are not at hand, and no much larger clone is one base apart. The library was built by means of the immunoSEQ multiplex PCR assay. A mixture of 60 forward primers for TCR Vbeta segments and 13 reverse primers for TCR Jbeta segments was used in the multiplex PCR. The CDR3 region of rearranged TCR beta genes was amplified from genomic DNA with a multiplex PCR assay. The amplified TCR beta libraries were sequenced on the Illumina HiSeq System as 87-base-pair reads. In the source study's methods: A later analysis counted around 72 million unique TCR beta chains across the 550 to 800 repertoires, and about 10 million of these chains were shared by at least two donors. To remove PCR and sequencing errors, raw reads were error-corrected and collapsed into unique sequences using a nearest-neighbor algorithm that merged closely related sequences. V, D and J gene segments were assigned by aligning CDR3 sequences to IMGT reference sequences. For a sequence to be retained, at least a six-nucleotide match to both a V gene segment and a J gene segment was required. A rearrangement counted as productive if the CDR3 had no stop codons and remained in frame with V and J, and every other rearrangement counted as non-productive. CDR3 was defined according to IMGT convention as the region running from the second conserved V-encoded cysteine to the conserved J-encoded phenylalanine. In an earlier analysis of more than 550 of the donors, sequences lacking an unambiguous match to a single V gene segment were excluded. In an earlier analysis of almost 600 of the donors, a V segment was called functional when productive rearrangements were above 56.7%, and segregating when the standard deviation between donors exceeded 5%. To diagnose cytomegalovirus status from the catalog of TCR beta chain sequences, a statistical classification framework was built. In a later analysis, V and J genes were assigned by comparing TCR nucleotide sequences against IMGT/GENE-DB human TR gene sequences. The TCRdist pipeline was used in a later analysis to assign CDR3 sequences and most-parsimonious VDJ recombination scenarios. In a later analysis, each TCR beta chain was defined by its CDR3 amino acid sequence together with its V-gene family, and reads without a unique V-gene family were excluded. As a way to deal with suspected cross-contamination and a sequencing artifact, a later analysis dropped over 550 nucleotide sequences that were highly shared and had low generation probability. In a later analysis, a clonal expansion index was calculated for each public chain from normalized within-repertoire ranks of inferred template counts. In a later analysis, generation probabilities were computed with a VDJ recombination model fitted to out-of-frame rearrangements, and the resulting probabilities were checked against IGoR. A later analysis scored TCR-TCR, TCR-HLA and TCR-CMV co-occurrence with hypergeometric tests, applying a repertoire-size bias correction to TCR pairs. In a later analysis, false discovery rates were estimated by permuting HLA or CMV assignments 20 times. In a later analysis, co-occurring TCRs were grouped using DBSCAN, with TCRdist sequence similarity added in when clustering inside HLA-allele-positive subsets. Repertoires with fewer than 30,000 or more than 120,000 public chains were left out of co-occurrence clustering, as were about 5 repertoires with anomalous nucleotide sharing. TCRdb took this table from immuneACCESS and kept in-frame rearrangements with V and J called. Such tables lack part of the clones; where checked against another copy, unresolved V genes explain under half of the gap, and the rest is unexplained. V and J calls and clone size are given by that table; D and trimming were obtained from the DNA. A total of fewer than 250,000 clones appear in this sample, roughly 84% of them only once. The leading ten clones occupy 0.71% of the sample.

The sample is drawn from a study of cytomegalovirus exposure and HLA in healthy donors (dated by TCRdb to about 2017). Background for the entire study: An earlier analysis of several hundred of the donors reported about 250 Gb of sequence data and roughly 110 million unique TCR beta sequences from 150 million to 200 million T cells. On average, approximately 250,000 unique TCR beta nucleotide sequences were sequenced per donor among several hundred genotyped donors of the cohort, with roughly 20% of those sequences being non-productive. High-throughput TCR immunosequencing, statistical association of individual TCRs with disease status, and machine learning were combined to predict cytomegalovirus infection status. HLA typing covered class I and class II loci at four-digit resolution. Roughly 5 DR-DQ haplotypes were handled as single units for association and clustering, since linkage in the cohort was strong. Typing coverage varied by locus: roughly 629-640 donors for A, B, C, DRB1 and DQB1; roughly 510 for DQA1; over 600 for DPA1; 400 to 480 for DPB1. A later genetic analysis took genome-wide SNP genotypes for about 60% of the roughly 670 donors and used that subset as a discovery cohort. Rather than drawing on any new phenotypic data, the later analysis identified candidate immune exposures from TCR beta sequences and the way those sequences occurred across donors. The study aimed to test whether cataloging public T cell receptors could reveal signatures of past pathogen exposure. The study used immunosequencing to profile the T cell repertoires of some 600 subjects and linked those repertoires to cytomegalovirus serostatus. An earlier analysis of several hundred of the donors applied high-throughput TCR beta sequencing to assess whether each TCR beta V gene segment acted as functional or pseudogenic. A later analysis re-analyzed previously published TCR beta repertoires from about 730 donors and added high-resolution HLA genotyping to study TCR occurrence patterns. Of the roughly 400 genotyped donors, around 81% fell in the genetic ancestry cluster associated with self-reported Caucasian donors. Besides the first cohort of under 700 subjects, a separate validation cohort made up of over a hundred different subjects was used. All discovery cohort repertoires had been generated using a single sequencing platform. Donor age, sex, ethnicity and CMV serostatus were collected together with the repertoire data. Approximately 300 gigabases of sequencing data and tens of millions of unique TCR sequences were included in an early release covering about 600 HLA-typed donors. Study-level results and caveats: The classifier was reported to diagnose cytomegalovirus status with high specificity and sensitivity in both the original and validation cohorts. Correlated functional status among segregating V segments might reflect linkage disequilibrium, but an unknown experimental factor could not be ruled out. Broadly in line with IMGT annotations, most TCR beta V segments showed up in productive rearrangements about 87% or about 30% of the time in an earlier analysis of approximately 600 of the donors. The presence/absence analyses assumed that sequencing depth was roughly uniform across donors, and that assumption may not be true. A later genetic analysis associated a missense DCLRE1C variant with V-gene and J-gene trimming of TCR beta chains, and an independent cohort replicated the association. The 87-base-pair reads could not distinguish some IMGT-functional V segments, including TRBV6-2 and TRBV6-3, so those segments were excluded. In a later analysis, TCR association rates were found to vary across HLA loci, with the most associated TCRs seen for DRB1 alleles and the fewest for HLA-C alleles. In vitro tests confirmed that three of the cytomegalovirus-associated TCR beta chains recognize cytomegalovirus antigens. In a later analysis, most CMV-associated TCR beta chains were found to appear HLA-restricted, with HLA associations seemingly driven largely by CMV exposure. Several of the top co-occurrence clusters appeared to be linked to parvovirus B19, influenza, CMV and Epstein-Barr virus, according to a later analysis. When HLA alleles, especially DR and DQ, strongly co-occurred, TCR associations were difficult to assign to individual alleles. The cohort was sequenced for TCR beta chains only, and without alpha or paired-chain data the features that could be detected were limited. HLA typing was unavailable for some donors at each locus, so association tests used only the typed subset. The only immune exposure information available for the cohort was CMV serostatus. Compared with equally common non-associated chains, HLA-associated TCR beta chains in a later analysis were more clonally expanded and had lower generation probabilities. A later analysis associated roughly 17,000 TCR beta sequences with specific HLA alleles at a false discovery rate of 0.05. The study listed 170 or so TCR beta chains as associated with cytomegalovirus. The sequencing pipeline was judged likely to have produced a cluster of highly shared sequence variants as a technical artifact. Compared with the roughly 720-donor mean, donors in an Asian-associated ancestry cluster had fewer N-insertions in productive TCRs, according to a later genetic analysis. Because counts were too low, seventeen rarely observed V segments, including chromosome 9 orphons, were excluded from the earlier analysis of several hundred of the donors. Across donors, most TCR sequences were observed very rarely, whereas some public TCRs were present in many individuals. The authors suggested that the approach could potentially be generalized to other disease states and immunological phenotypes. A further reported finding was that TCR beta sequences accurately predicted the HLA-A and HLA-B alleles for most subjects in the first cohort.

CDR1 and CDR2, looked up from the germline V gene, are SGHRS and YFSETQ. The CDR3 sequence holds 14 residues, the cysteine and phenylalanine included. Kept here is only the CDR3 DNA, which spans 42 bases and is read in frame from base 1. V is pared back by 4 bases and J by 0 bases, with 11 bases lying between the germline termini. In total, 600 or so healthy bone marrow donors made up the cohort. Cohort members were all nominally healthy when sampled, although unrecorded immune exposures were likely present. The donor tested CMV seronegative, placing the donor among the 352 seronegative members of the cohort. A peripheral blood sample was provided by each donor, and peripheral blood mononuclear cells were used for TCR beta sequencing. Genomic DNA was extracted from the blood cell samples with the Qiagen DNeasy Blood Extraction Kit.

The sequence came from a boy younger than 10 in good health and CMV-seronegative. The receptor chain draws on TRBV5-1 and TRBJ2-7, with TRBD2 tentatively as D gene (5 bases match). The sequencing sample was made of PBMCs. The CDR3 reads CASSHPRDSYEQYF. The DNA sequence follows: TGCGCCAGCAGCCATCCGAGGGACTCCTACGAGCAGTACTTC.